This T cell receptor beta chain was recorded in a study of cytotoxic CD8 clonotypes in ibrutinib-treated CLL. The length of the CDR3 is 15 residues. The ends were cut back, 0 bases at V and 0 bases at J, with 6 bases in the middle. Germline CDR1 and CDR2: SGHNT and YYREEE (reference sequence). Regarding this clone: Its cognate antigen is unknown.

Study results and caveats: Researchers report that baseline clonality outpaced age-matched healthy donors and tracked circulating CD8+ T-cell counts. At ibrutinib response, clonality increased, and at progression it declined back toward baseline.

Sequencing was performed with immunoSEQ multiplex PCR; in TCRdb, only in-frame clones are kept and a portion is missing. The data contain 160,000 or so clones, more than 75% of them singletons. The receptor comes from a human donor with chronic lymphocytic leukemia. Sequenced material: PBMCs, taken after 12 months of ibrutinib treatment. The rearrangement uses TRBV5-4 and TRBJ2-2, with D unclear. In nucleotides, the CDR3 is TGTGCCAGCAGCTTGGTGGTCGCGAACACCGGGGAGCTGTTTTTT. Protein: CASSLVVANTGELFF.